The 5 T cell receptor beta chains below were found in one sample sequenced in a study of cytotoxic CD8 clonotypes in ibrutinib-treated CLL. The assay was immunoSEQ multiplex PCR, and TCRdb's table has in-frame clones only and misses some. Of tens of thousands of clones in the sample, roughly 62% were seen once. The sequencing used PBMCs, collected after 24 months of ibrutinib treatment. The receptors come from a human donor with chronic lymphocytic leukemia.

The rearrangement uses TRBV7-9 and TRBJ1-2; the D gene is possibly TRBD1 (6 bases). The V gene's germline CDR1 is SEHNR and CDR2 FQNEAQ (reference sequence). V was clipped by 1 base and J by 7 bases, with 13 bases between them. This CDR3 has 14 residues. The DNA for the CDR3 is TGTGCCAGCAGCTTAGATTCGGGGGCGAGTGGCTACACCTTC. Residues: CASSLDSGASGYTF. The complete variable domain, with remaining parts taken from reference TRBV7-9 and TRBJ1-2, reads DTGVSQNPRHKITKRGQNVTFRCDPISEHNRLYWYRQTLGQGPEFLTYFQNEAQLEKSRLLSDRFSAERPKGSFSTLEIQRTEQGDSAMYLCASSLDSGASGYTFGSGTRLTVV.

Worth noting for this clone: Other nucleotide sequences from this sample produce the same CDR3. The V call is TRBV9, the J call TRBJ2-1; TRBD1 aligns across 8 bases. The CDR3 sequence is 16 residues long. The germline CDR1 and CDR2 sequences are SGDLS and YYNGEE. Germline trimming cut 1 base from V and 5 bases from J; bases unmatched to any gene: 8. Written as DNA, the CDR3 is TGTGCCAGCAGCGTAAGGGGGGACAGGAGGGACAATGAGCAGTTCTTC. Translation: CASSVRGDRRDNEQFF. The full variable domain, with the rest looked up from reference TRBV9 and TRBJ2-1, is DSGVTQTPKHLITATGQRVTLRCSPRSGDLSVYWYQQSLDQGLQFLIQYYNGEERAKGNILERFSAQQFPDLHSELNLSSLELGDSALYFCASSVRGDRRDNEQFFGPGTRLTVL.

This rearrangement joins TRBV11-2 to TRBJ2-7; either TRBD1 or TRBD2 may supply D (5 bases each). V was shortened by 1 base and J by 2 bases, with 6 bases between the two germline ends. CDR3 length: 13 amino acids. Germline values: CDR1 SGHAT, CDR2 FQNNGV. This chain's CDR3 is CASSLVGAYEQYF. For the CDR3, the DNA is TGTGCCAGCAGCTTAGTGGGGGCCTACGAGCAGTACTTC. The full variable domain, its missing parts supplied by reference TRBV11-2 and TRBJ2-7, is EAGVAQSPRYKIIEKRQSVAFWCNPISGHATLYWYQQILGQGPKLLIQFQNNGVVDDSQLPKDRFSAERLKGVDSTLKIQPAKLEDSAVYLCASSLVGAYEQYFGPGTRLTVT.

The CDR3 is CASKLQGSYGYTF. The CDR3 region has the DNA TGTGCCAGTAAACTTCAGGGGAGCTATGGCTACACCTTC. The V gene is TRBV19, the J gene TRBJ1-2, with TRBD1 as a possible D gene (6 bases). The CDR3 length is 13 residues. Germline V gene data show CDR1 as LNHDA and CDR2 as SQIVND (reference sequence). V lost 7 bases to trimming and J lost 4 bases, with 13 bases between them.

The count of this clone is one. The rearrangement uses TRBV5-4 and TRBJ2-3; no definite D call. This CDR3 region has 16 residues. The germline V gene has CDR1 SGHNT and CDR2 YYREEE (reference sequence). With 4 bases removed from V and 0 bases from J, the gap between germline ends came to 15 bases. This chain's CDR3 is CASSPGDHFSTDTQYF. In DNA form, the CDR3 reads TGTGCCAGCAGCCCTGGTGACCATTTTAGCACAGATACGCAGTATTTT.